This TCR beta chain was profiled in a study of blood T cell repertoires in COVID-19. Whole-study context: Samples of COVID-19 (acute and convalescent) were obtained from the United States, Italy and Spain. The analysed material was cDNA or gDNA that came from T cells, B-cell-depleted T cells, or PBMCs.

Sequencing was performed with immunoSEQ multiplex PCR; in TCRdb, only in-frame clones are kept and a portion is missing. The sample has about 670,000 clones, around 90% seen once. The germline CDR1 and CDR2 sequences are KGHDR and SFDVKD. Unmatched junction bases numbered 8, after V lost 4 bases and J lost 0 bases. The CDR3 extends over 17 amino acids. Material for sequencing was peripheral blood. The rearrangement joins TRBV24-1 to TRBJ1-2, with 9 positions matching TRBD1. The TCR sequence derives from a woman younger than 30 with acute or convalescent COVID-19. CDR3 in amino acids: CATSDSTGTGTNYGYTF. The DNA for the CDR3 is TGTGCCACCAGTGACTCGACCGGGACAGGGACTAACTATGGCTACACCTTC.